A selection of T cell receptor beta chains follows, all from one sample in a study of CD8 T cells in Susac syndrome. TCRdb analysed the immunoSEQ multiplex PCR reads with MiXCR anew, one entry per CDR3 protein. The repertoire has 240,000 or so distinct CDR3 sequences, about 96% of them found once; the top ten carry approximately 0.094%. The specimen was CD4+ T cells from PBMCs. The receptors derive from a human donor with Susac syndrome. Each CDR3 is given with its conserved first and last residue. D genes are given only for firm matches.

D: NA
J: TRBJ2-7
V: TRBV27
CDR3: CASSLTDSRHEQYF

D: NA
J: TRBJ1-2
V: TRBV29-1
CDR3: CSVEIYGYTF

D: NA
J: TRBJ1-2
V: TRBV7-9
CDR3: CASSRDYHGYTF

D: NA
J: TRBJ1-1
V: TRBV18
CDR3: CASSREMSTEAFF

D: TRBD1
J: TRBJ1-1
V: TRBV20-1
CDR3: CSARDSTGFTEAFF

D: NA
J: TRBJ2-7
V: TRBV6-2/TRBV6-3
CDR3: CASTFWRGSYEQYF

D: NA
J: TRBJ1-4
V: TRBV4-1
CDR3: CASSPGIVPREEKLFF

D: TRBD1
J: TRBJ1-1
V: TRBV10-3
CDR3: CAISVALQGDTNTEAFF

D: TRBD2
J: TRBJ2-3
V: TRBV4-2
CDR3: CASSQDTSGGSTDTQYF

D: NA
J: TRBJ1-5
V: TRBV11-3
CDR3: CASSLDSRQPQHF

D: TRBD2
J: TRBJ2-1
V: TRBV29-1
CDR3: CSVVLAGTGNEQFF

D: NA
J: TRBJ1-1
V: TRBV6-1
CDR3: CASSQQGGETEAFF

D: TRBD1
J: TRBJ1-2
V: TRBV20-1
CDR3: CSAVTGDGYTF

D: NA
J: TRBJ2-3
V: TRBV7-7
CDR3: CASSLMGGSTDTQYF

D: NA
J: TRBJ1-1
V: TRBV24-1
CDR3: CATSDFGGTEAFF

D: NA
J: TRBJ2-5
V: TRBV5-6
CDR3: CASSSFYRQETQYF

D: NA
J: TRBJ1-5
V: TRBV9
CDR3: CASSVVEDGPQHF

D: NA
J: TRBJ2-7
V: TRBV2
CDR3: CASSGGPHPYF

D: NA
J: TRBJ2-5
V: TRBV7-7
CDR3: CASSLRGLGETQYF

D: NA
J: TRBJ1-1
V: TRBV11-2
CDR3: CASSLAGLQNTEAFF

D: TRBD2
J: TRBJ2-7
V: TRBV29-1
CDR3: CSAWGLAGSQIYEQYF

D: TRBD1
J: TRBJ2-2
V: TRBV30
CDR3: CAWSVHRGTGELFF

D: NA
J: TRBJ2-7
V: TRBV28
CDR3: CASRESSYEQYF

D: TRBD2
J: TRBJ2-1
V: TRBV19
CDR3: CASSESVAGEYEQFF

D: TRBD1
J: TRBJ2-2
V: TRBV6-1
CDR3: CASRPLGTGANTGELFF

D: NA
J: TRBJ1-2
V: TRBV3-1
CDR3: CASSPYHEGAHGYTF

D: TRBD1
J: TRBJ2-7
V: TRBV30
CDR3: CAWSLTGSSYEQYF

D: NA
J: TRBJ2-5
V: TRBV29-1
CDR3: CSVDMLSRKGPRRKTQYF

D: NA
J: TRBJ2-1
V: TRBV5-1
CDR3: CASSPEVVNEQFF

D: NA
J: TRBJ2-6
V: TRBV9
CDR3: CASTAGANVLTF

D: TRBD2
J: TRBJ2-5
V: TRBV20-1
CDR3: CSARDSGRAAETQYF

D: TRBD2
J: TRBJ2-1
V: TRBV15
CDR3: CATSGRPGLAGTFF

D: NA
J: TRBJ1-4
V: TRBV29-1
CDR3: CSAVTGGLEKLFF

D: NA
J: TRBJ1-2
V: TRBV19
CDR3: CATDNYGYTF

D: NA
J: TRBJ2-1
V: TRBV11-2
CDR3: CASRGGLNEQFF

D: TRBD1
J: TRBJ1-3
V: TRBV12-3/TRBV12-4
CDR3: CASSLGQGSGNTIYF

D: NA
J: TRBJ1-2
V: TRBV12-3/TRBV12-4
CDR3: CASSDPHGRGNYGYTF

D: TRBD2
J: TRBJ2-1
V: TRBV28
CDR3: CASRFPGTSGHNEQFF

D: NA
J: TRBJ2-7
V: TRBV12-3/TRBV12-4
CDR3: CASSFRVDQQYF

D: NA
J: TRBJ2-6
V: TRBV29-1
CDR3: CSVGKTQSSGANVLTF

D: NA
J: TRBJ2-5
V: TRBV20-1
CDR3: CSANTGEQETQYF

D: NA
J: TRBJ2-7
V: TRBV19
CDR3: CASRKDRASYEQYF

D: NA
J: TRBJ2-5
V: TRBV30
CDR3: CAWGRVLQETQYF

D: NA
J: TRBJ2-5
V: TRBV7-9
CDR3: CASSSQGSPRETQYF

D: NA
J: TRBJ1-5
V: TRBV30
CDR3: CAWSVSLGQSYSNQPQHF